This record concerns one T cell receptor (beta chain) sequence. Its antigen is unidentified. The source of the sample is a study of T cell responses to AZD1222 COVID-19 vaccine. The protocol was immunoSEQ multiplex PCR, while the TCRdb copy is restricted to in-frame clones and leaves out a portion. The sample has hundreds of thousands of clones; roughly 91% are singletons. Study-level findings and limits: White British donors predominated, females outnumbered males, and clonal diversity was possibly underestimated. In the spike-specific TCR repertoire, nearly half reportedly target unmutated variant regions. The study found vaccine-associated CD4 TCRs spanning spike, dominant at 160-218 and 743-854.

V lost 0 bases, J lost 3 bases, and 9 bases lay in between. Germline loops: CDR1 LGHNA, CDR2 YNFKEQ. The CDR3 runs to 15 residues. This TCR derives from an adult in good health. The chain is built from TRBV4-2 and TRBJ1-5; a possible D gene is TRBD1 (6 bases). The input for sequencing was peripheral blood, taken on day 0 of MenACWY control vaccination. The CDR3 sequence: CASSQDGQPNQPQHF. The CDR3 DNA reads TGTGCCAGCAGCCAAGATGGACAGCCCAATCAGCCCCAGCATTTT.